This is a list of T cell receptor beta chains from one sample in a study of CD8 T cells in Susac syndrome. From the immunoSEQ multiplex PCR reads, TCRdb called clonotypes with MiXCR, one entry per CDR3 protein. The data hold approximately 190,000 distinct CDR3 sequences, with around 96% observed a single time. The sample was CD4+ T cells from PBMCs. All receptors derive from a human donor with multiple sclerosis. CDR3s include the opening cysteine and the closing phenylalanine or tryptophan. D genes are given only for firm matches. Rows give clone size only sometimes, using once, few, many, or a class for an expanded clone.

clone_size j_call d_call v_call cdr3_nt cdr3_aa
NA TRBJ2-3 NA TRBV5-1 TGCGCCAGCAGCTTGGACAGTCCCACAGATACGCAGTATTTT CASSLDSPTDTQYF
NA TRBJ2-2 TRBD2 TRBV19 TGTGCCAGTAGTATCTCTAGCGGGAGGAACACCGGGGAGCTGTTTTTT CASSISSGRNTGELFF
NA TRBJ1-4 NA TRBV20-1 TGCAGTGCTGCCCGGGCCGACGGTACGGAAAAACTGTTTTTT CSAARADGTEKLFF
NA TRBJ1-1 NA TRBV24-1 TGTGCCACCAAGGCTGCCCAGAACACTGAAGCTTTCTTT CATKAAQNTEAFF
NA TRBJ1-3 NA TRBV9 TGTGCCAGCAGCGTAGCCGTTGGAAACACCATATATTTT CASSVAVGNTIYF
NA TRBJ1-2 NA TRBV12-3/TRBV12-4 TGTGCCAGCAGTCTTGGACAGCCAGTCCATGGCTACACCTTC CASSLGQPVHGYTF
NA TRBJ2-7 NA TRBV20-1 TGCAGTGCTAGAACTCGACTGGCCAACTACGAGCAGTACTTC CSARTRLANYEQYF
NA TRBJ2-7 NA TRBV3-1 TGTGCCAGCAGCCACTGGGAAGGACACGAGCAGTACTTC CASSHWEGHEQYF
NA TRBJ2-1 NA TRBV9 TGTGCCAGCAGCGTAGTGGAGAGTGAGCAGTTCTTC CASSVVESEQFF
once TRBJ2-5 TRBD2 TRBV12-3/TRBV12-4 TGTGCCAGCAGTAACGACCGCGGGGGGACCCAGTACTTC CASSNDRGGTQYF
NA TRBJ1-2 NA TRBV24-1 TGTGCCACCAGTGATGGGGATTTCGATGGCTACACCTTC CATSDGDFDGYTF
NA TRBJ2-5 TRBD2 TRBV20-1 TGCAGTGCTAGTCCCCCCGGGGGGGAGACCCAGTACTTC CSASPPGGETQYF
NA TRBJ2-5 NA TRBV28 TGTGCCAGCGCCCCAAGTTTGGGGGCCGGTGTGGGGGACCAAGAGACCCAGTACTTC CASAPSLGAGVGDQETQYF
NA TRBJ2-5 TRBD2 TRBV20-1 TGCAGTGCTAGGGGACTAGCGGACCAAGAGACCCAGTACTTC CSARGLADQETQYF
NA TRBJ1-1 NA TRBV29-1 TGCAGCGTTGAAGGCCAGGCGGGGACTGAAGCTTTCTTT CSVEGQAGTEAFF
NA TRBJ2-5 TRBD2 TRBV20-1 TGCAGTGCTAGGACTAGCGGGGAGACCCAGTACTTC CSARTSGETQYF
NA TRBJ2-3 TRBD1 TRBV14 TGTGCCAGCAGTCCAGACAGGGGGCAAGCAGATACGCAGTATTTT CASSPDRGQADTQYF
NA TRBJ1-1 NA TRBV29-1 TGCAGCGTTGAAGGGAGCTGGGGTTCGGACACTGAAGCTTTCTTT CSVEGSWGSDTEAFF
NA TRBJ2-4 NA TRBV28 TGTGCCAGCACTTGGTCGGGCGGAAACATTCAGTACTTC CASTWSGGNIQYF